This TCR beta chain came from a study of T cells after yellow fever vaccination. V trimming: 3 bases; J trimming: 2 bases; junction bases outside the gene matches: 6. This CDR3 has 15 residues. Germline lookup yields CDR1 SGHAT and CDR2 FQNNGV. TCRdb fed the 5' RACE reads into MiXCR, producing one record per CDR3 protein. The table lists 30,000 to 35,000 distinct CDR3 sequences, about 6.3% of them singletons. This clonotype was seen repeatedly, ten times or more. This rearrangement joins TRBV11-2 to TRBJ2-7, with 8 bases fitting TRBD2. This receptor was obtained from a man aged 18 to 30 who received the YFV17D yellow fever vaccine. This material consisted of PBMCs, either bulk or a sorted T-cell subset (CD4+, CD8+, memory, or dextramer-sorted; not recorded which), taken on the day of the first yellow fever vaccination. CDR3 DNA: TGTGCCAGCAGCTTGGGGCGGGGGGCCACCTACGAGCAGTACTTC. Its translation is CASSLGRGATYEQYF.